One sample yielded the 21 T cell receptor beta chains listed below, sequenced in a study of blood T cell repertoires in COVID-19. The method was immunoSEQ multiplex PCR; TCRdb's version includes in-frame clones alone and lacks a portion of them. The sample lists some 250,000 clones, roughly 90% seen once, with 2% to 2.5% in the top ten. The sample comprised PBMCs or T cells enriched from blood (not recorded which). All receptors come from a middle-aged woman with acute COVID-19.

The chain recombines TRBV24-1 with TRBJ2-6; perhaps TRBD1 as D (5 bases). CDR3 length: 15 residues. V was trimmed by 5 bases and J by 0 bases, leaving 7 bases between them. Germline V gene lookup returns CDR1 KGHDR and CDR2 SFDVKD. CDR3 sequence reads: CATSAGNSGANVLTF. The DNA for the CDR3 is TGTGCCACCAGTGCAGGGAACTCTGGGGCCAACGTCCTGACTTTC.

This clone was detected only once. The chain joins TRBV6-5 to TRBJ1-6; D is possibly TRBD1 (5 bases). V was pared by 7 bases and J by 15 bases, with 13 bases between. This CDR3 has 11 amino acids. The germline CDR1 and CDR2 sequences are MNHEY and SVGAGI. CDR3 nucleotides: TGTGCCAGCAAGCGGGGGGAACACCTCCACTTT. Residues: CASKRGEHLHF.

This clone was recorded only once. The CDR3, as DNA: TGTGCCTGCCTTCCCACAGGGAGCTACAATGAGCAGTTCTTC. As protein: CACLPTGSYNEQFF. The chain is built from TRBV30 and TRBJ2-1, with D possibly TRBD1 on 6 matching bases. The CDR3 runs to 14 residues. CDR1 is GTSNPN, CDR2 SVGIG, per germline (reference sequence). V lost 6 bases, J lost 3 bases, and 15 bases lay in between.

The rearrangement uses TRBV7-9 and TRBJ2-5; 7 bases fit TRBD1. The trim removed 4 bases at V and 4 bases at J, leaving 9 bases unmatched. Per germline, CDR1 SEHNR and CDR2 FQNEAQ (reference sequence). The CDR3 is 15 residues long. CDR3 nucleotide sequence: TGTGCCAGCAGCTCGGGACAGATTGGGGGAGAGACCCAGTACTTC. It specifies CASSSGQIGGETQYF. The variable domain in full, completed from reference TRBV7-9 and TRBJ2-5, reads DTGVSQNPRHKITKRGQNVTFRCDPISEHNRLYWYRQTLGQGPEFLTYFQNEAQLEKSRLLSDRFSAERPKGSFSTLEIQRTEQGDSAMYLCASSSGQIGGETQYFGPGTRLLVL.

The J gene is TRBJ1-3, the V gene TRBV15; 11 bases match TRBD1. The J segment lost 1 base and the V segment lost 4 bases, leaving 12 bases of the junction unmatched. Germline V gene lookup returns CDR1 LNHNV and CDR2 YYDKDF (reference sequence). The CDR3 runs to 19 residues. CDR3 loop: CATSTPGGQGVVSGNTIYF. CDR3 nucleotide sequence: TGTGCCACCAGCACCCCGGGGGGACAGGGGGTTGTATCTGGAAACACCATATATTTT.

CDR3 sequence (DNA): TGCGCCAGCAGCCAGCCCGGGACACGCACCTACGAGCAGTACTTC. Protein: CASSQPGTRTYEQYF. The chain is built from TRBV4-1 and TRBJ2-7, with a weak D call TRBD1 (6 bases). The CDR3 extends over 15 amino acids. Trimming removed 3 bases from V and 2 bases from J, with 14 bases in between. The germline CDR1 and CDR2 sequences are MGHRA and YSYEKL.

The CDR3 DNA is TGTGCTGCTTGGGCGGGACAGGGGATTAATCAGCCCCAGCATTTT. Protein sequence: CAAWAGQGINQPQHF. The chain carries TRBV28 and TRBJ1-5, with TRBD1 matching over 10 bases. The CDR3 contains 15 residues. Per germline, CDR1 MDHEN and CDR2 SYDVKM.

J is TRBJ1-5 and V is TRBV7-2; no reliable D call. V gave up 1 base and J gave up 0 bases, with 10 bases separating them. The CDR3 is made up of 16 amino acids. CDR1 is SGHTA, CDR2 FQGNSA, per germline. The DNA of the CDR3 is TGTGCCAGCAGCTTAGGAGTTCCCTATAGCAATCAGCCCCAGCATTTT. Its protein is CASSLGVPYSNQPQHF.

The chain recombines TRBV19 with TRBJ1-5, with 9 bases that match TRBD1. With V trimmed by 8 bases and J by 3 bases, 8 bases remained unmatched. Germline CDR1 is LNHDA and CDR2 is SQIVND (reference sequence). The CDR3 consists of 15 residues. Here the CDR3 reads CASFPGQGFNQPQHF. The CDR3 nucleotides are TGTGCCAGTTTTCCGGGACAGGGATTCAATCAGCCCCAGCATTTT.

This chain connects TRBV7-3 to TRBJ2-7; 11 nucleotides line up with TRBD1. The V segment lost 5 bases and the J segment 7 bases; nucleotides outside the gene matches: 10. CDR1 and CDR2 (germline): SGHTA, FQGTGA. The CDR3 has 15 amino acids. CDR3 DNA: TGTGCCAGCAGCAATACCTGGGACAGGGGGATGGAGCAGTACTTC. Its translation is CASSNTWDRGMEQYF.

The chain links TRBV11-3 to TRBJ1-4; TRBD1 matches at 7 bases. Germline CDR1 SGHNT, CDR2 YENEEA. With 3 bases clipped from V and 4 bases from J, the junction kept 5 bases outside the gene matches. The CDR3 contains 15 residues. The CDR3 is CASSLGDSNNEKLFF. The CDR3 nucleotides read TGTGCCAGCAGCTTGGGGGACAGTAATAATGAAAAACTGTTTTTT.

CDR3 loop: CASSRSAGEGGGGQPQHF. The CDR3 DNA sequence: TGTGCCAGCAGTCGGTCGGCAGGAGAAGGAGGAGGCGGTCAGCCCCAGCATTTT. The gene calls are TRBV6-6 and TRBJ1-5, with D hard to call. The CDR3 runs to 18 residues. Deletions cut 5 bases from V and 6 bases from J, with 26 bases between. The germline V gene encodes CDR1 MNHNY and CDR2 SVGAGI (reference sequence).

The chain employs TRBV7-8 and TRBJ2-7; a possible D gene is TRBD1 (6 bases). The germline V gene encodes CDR1 SGHVS and CDR2 FQNEAQ. Trimming stripped 5 bases from V and 7 bases from J, with 21 bases between. The CDR3 is 15 residues long. This CDR3 is CASSPRASGAGEQYF. The CDR3 DNA reads TGTGCCAGCAGCCCTCGAGCCTCAGGGGCCGGGGAGCAGTACTTC.

The chain is built from TRBV18 and TRBJ1-5, with D possibly being TRBD1 (6 bases). Germline assignment: CDR1 KGHSH and CDR2 LQKENI. Trimming cost V 8 bases and J 6 bases, with 17 bases left between them. The CDR3 covers 14 residues. The CDR3 loop is CASRAGGAGQPQHF. For the CDR3, the DNA is TGTGCCAGCCGAGCCGGGGGGGCCGGTCAGCCCCAGCATTTT. Looking up the rest from reference TRBV18 and TRBJ1-5 gives the full variable domain: NAGVMQNPRHLVRRRGQEARLRCSPMKGHSHVYWYRQLPEEGLKFMVYLQKENIIDESGMPKERFSAEFPKEGPSILRIQQVVRGDSAAYFCASRAGGAGQPQHFGDGTRLSIL.

J is TRBJ2-2 and V is TRBV7-9, with TRBD1 matching 8 bases. V lost 5 bases to trimming and J lost 4 bases; unmatched junction nucleotides: 12. In germline, CDR1 is SEHNR, CDR2 FQNEAQ (reference sequence). The CDR3 covers 17 residues. The CDR3 DNA is TGTGCCAGCAGCCGACAGGGGAAGCGGATAGGCACCGGGGAGCTGTTTTTT. This translates into CASSRQGKRIGTGELFF. Complete variable domain (other parts from reference TRBV7-9 and TRBJ2-2): DTGVSQNPRHKITKRGQNVTFRCDPISEHNRLYWYRQTLGQGPEFLTYFQNEAQLEKSRLLSDRFSAERPKGSFSTLEIQRTEQGDSAMYLCASSRQGKRIGTGELFFGEGSRLTVL.

This rearrangement joins TRBV2 to TRBJ1-5; no firm D call. The V end lost 3 bases, the J end lost 0 bases, and 12 bases lay between the germline ends. This CDR3 region has 16 residues. Germline V gene data show CDR1 as SNHLY and CDR2 as FYNNEI. CDR3 protein: CASSDRQVYSNQPQHF. In nucleotides, the CDR3 is TGTGCCAGCAGTGACAGGCAGGTATATAGCAATCAGCCCCAGCATTTT.

This chain joins TRBV7-8 and TRBJ2-1, with D perhaps matching TRBD1 (6 bases). The CDR3 has 15 residues. The germline V and J ends were trimmed by 6 bases and 2 bases, with 14 bases remaining between them. Germline CDR1 SGHVS, CDR2 FQNEAQ. The CDR3, as DNA: TGTGCCAGCAGTACGCAGGGGCAGACCTACAATGAGCAGTTCTTC. Its translation is CASSTQGQTYNEQFF.

This sequence joins TRBV19 and TRBJ2-1, with TRBD2 matching 10 bases. Trimming took 6 bases from V and 4 from J; bases not matched to a gene: 6. Germline values: CDR1 LNHDA, CDR2 SQIVND (reference sequence). CDR3 length: 15 residues. CDR3 sequence: CASRAAGGLYNEQFF. The CDR3 nucleotides are TGTGCCAGTAGGGCAGCGGGAGGGCTATACAATGAGCAGTTCTTC.

The chain combines TRBV18 with TRBJ1-4; 7 bases are a match to TRBD1. This CDR3 is 14 amino acids long. After removal of 5 bases from V and 6 bases from J, the junction contained 6 bases not matched to a gene. The germline V gene has CDR1 KGHSH and CDR2 LQKENI. CDR3 DNA: TGTGCCAGCTCAGCTAGACAGGGTGATGAAAAACTGTTTTTT. Encoded protein: CASSARQGDEKLFF.

The chain joins TRBV7-3 to TRBJ2-5; 12 bases are shared with TRBD2. The CDR3 loop spans 15 amino acids. V was pared by 4 bases and J by 1 base, with 1 base of the junction left unmatched. CDR1 is SGHTA, CDR2 FQGTGA, per germline. The CDR3 bases are TGTGCCAGCAGCTCTAGCGGGGGGGCCCAAGAGACCCAGTACTTC. Translating it yields CASSSSGGAQETQYF. Full variable domain (rest looked up from reference TRBV7-3 and TRBJ2-5): GAGVSQTPSNKVTEKGKYVELRCDPISGHTALYWYRQSLGQGPEFLIYFQGTGAADDSGLPNDRFFAVRPEGSVSTLKIQRTERGDSAVYLCASSSSGGAQETQYFGPGTRLLVL.

V gene TRBV2 combines with J gene TRBJ1-5, with D maybe TRBD1 (6 bases). Germline V gene lookup returns CDR1 SNHLY and CDR2 FYNNEI. The CDR3 length is 15 residues. Trimming took off 5 bases at V and 0 bases at J, with 11 bases between the two ends. The CDR3 spells CASSYREFSNQPQHF. The CDR3 DNA follows: TGTGCCAGCAGTTACAGGGAGTTTAGCAATCAGCCCCAGCATTTT.